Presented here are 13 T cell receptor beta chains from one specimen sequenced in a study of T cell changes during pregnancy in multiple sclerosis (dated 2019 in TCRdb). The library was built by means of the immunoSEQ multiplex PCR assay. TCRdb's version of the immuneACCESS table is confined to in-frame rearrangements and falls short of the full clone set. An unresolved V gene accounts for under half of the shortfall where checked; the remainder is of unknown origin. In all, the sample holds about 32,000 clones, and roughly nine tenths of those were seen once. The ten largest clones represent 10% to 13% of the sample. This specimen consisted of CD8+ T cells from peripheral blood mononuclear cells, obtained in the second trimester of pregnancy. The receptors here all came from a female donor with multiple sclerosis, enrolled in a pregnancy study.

The CDR3 DNA sequence: TGTGCCAGCAGTTACTCGAGTCCCCGCCCTGGTGAAGCTTTCTTT. Residues: CASSYSSPRPGEAFF. The chain uses TRBV6-5 and TRBJ1-1; no definite D call. Germline V gene sequence: CDR1 MNHEY, CDR2 SVGAGI. The CDR3 covers 15 residues. V was clipped by 0 bases and J by 7 bases, with 15 bases between them.

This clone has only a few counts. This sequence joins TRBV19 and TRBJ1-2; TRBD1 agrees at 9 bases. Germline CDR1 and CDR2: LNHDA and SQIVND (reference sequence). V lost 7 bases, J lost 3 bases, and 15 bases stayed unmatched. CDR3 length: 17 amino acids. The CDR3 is CASIAGTGIWGDYGYTF. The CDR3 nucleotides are TGTGCCAGTATTGCCGGGACAGGGATCTGGGGCGACTATGGCTACACCTTC.

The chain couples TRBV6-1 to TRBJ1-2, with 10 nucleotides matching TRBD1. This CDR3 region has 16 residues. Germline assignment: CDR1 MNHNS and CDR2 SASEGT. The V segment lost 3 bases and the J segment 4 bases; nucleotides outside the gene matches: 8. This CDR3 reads CASSETGGLGFYGYTF. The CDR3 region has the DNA TGTGCCAGCAGTGAGACAGGGGGCTTAGGATTCTATGGCTACACCTTC.

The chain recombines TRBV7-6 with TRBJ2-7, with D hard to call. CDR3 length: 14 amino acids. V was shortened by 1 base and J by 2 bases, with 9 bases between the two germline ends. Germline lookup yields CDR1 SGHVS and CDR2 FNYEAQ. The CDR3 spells CASSLESSAYEQYF. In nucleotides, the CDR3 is TGTGCCAGCAGCTTAGAGAGCAGCGCCTACGAGCAGTACTTC.

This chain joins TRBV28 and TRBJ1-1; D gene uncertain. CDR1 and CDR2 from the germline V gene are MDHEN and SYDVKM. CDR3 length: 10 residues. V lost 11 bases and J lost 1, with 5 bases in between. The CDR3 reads CAAANTEAFF. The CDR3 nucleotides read TGTGCCGCGGCGAACACTGAAGCTTTCTTT.

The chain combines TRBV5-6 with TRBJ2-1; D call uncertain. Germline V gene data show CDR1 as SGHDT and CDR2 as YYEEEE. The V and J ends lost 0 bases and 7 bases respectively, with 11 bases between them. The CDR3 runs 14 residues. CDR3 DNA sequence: TGTGCCAGCAGCTTGGGCGTACGCGTTAATGAGCAGTTCTTC. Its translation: CASSLGVRVNEQFF.

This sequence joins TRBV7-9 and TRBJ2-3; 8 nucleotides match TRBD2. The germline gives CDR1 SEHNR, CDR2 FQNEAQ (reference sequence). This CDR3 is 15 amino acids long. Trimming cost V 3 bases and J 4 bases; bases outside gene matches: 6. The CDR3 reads CASSFESGGADTQYF. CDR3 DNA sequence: TGTGCCAGCAGCTTTGAGAGCGGGGGAGCAGATACGCAGTATTTT.

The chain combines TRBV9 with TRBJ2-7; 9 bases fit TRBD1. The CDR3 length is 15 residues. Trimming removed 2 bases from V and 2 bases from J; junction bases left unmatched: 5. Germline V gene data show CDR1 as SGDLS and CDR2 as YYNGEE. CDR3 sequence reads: CASSVTGTGTYEQYF. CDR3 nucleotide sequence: TGTGCCAGCAGCGTCACCGGGACAGGGACCTACGAGCAGTACTTC.

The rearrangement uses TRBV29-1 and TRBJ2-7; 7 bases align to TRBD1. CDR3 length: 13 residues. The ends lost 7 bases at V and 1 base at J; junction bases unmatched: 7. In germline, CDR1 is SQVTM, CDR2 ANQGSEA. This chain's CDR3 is CSASTGESYEQYF. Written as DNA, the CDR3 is TGCAGCGCCTCAACAGGGGAATCCTACGAGCAGTACTTC.

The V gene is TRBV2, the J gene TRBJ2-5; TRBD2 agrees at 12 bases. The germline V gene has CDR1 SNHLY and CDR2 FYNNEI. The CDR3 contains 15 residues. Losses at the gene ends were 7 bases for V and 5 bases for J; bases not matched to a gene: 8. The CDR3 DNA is TGTGCCAGCACTCCGACTAGCGGGAGTGCTGAGACCCAGTACTTC. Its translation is CASTPTSGSAETQYF.

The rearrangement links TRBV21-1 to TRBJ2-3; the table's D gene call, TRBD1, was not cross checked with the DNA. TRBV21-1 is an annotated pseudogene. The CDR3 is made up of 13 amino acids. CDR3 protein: CASIKGGTDTQYF. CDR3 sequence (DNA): TGTGCCAGCATAAAAGGGGGCACAGATACGCAGTATTTT.

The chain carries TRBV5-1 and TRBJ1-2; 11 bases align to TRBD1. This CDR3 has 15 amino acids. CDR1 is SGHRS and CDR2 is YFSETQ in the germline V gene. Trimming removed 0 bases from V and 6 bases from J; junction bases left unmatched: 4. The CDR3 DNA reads TGCGCCAGCAGCTTGGTGGACAGGGGGCGGCATGGCTACACCTTC. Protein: CASSLVDRGRHGYTF.

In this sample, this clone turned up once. Here the CDR3 DNA reads TGTGCCAGCAGCCAGCCCTCTAGCGGGGGGCCCCGTGGGTCCTACAATGAGCAGTTCTTC. It codes for CASSQPSSGGPRGSYNEQFF. This rearrangement joins TRBV7-6 to TRBJ2-1, with 11 bases that match TRBD2. Germline CDR1 SGHVS, CDR2 FNYEAQ. The CDR3 is made up of 20 amino acids. V shed 5 bases, J shed 1 base, and the junction held 16 bases outside the gene matches.